The clone carrying this T cell receptor (beta chain) appeared once. Diagnoses were established using clinical symptoms, serum thyroxine and TRAb, thyroid ultrasound and orbital computed tomography. The CDR3 totals 15 residues. Germline V gene lookup returns CDR1 SGHVS and CDR2 FNYEAQ. The J segment lost 1 base and the V segment lost 5 bases, leaving 4 bases of the junction unmatched. This specimen belongs to a study of T cells in Graves' hyperthyroidism and ophthalmopathy. TCR beta CDR3 regions were amplified from RNA transcripts. The study used the HTBI primer set for a first-round RT-PCR of the TCR CDR3. One entry per CDR3 protein results from TCRdb running MiXCR on the multiplex PCR reads. The sample has around 420,000 distinct CDR3 sequences; less than 20% are singletons.

The chain employs TRBV7-6 and TRBJ2-2, with 7 bases aligning to TRBD2. The sample comprised blood. The sequence derives from a woman aged 18-29 years with Graves' hyperthyroidism. The CDR3 DNA follows: TGTGCCAGCAGCCCCGGCGGGGGGAACACCGGGGAGCTGTTTTTT. Translation: CASSPGGGNTGELFF.